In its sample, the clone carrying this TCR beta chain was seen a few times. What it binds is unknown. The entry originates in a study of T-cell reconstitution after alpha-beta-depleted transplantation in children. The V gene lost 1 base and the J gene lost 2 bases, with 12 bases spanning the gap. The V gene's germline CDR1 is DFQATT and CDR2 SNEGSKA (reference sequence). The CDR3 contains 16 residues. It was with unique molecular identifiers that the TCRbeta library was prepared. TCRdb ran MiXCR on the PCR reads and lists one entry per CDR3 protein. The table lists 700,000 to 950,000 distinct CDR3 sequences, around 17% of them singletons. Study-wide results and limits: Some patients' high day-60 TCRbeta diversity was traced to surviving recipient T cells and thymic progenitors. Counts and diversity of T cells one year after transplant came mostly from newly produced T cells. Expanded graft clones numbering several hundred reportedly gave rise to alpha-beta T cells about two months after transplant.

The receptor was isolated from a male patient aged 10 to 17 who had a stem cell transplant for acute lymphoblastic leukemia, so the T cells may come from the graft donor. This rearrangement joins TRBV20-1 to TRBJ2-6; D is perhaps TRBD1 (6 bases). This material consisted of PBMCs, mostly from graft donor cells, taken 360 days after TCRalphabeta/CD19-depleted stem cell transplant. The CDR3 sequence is CSARGGGGPGANVLTF. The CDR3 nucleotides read TGCAGTGCTAGAGGAGGGGGTGGCCCTGGGGCCAACGTCCTGACTTTC.